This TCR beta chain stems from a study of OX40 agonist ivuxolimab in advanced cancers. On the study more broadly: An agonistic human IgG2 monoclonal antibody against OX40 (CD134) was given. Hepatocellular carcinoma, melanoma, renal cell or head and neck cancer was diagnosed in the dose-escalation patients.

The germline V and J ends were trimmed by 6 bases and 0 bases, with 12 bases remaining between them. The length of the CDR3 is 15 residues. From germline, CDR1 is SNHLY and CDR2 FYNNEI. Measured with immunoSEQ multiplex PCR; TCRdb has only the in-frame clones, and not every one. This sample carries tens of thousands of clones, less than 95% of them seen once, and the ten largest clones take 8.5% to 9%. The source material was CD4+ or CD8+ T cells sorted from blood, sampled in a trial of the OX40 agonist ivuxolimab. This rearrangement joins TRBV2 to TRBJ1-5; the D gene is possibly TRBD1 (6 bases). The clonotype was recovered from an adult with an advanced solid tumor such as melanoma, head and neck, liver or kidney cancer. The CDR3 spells CASSLNRDSNQPQHF. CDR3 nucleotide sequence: TGTGCCAGCAGCCTTAACAGGGATAGCAATCAGCCCCAGCATTTT.